This is a list of T cell receptor beta chains from one sample in a study of OX40 agonist ivuxolimab in advanced cancers. TCRdb's table, derived via immunoSEQ multiplex PCR, lists solely in-frame clones and lacks some. The top ten clones hold less than 25% of a sample with some 35,000 clones, over 80% of them seen once. This specimen was CD4+ or CD8+ T cells sorted from blood, taken in a trial of the OX40 agonist ivuxolimab. These receptors all come from an adult with an advanced solid tumor such as melanoma, head and neck, liver or kidney cancer. CDR3s include the opening cysteine and the closing phenylalanine or tryptophan.

V: TRBV4-1
CDR3: CASSQDPRQGDTEAFF

V: TRBV28
CDR3: CASSSIRQVNQPQHF

V: TRBV11-2
CDR3: CASSFNANTEAFF

V: TRBV7-6
CDR3: CASSLGQGESYGYTF

V: TRBV2
CDR3: CATKGWDYEQYF

V: TRBV28
CDR3: CASSFSGLAGVLAQFF

V: TRBV29-1
CDR3: CSVLGQDYGYTF

V: TRBV5-1
CDR3: CASSWTGGEQETQYF

V: TRBV29-1
CDR3: CSVVSGSLGNNEQFF

V: TRBV7-9
CDR3: CASSSGQGNPPLHF

V: TRBV13
CDR3: CASSFNSGRNTGELFF

V: TRBV7-8
CDR3: CASSSAIRREAFF

V: TRBV19
CDR3: CASNPEGGIHEQFF